This passage covers 25 T cell receptor beta chains from one sample sequenced in a study of blood T cell repertoires in COVID-19. Assay used: immunoSEQ multiplex PCR; TCRdb lists only in-frame clones, some missing. The sample records some 210,000 clones, about nine tenths being singletons. Sequences were obtained from peripheral blood. Receptors were obtained from a woman between 40 and 50 years old with acute or convalescent COVID-19.

The chain links TRBV7-2 to TRBJ1-4; D is unclear. The germline V gene has CDR1 SGHTA and CDR2 FQGNSA. CDR3 length: 13 amino acids. The ends were cut back, 3 bases at V and 5 bases at J, with 7 bases in the middle. The CDR3 loop is CASSLGLNEKLFF. CDR3 in DNA: TGTGCCAGCAGCTTGGGCCTCAATGAAAAACTGTTTTTT.

J is TRBJ1-1 and V is TRBV18; D might be TRBD1 (5 bases). The CDR3 is 14 amino acids. Trimming left V 6 bases short and J 11 bases short, with 22 bases between. The V gene's germline CDR1 is KGHSH and CDR2 LQKENI. CDR3 DNA sequence: TGTGCCAGCTCCCCCAGACAGTTTACCGATGATGCTTTCTTT. This codes for CASSPRQFTDDAFF.

V is TRBV6-5 and J is TRBJ1-6, with D possibly being TRBD1 (6 bases). The germline V gene has CDR1 MNHEY and CDR2 SVGAGI. V lost 6 bases and J lost 3, with 9 bases in between. The CDR3 extends over 14 amino acids. CDR3 sequence (DNA): TGTGCCAGCAGGGACAGTTTCTATAATTCACCCCTCCACTTT. Translating gives CASRDSFYNSPLHF.

The chain combines TRBV7-2 with TRBJ1-2; possibly TRBD1 for D (6 bases). CDR1 and CDR2 from the germline V gene are SGHTA and FQGNSA. V dropped 2 bases and J dropped 8 bases, with 15 bases sitting between them. The CDR3 spans 14 residues. The CDR3 sequence: CASSLIFGGHGYTF. The CDR3 coding sequence is TGTGCCAGCAGCTTAATATTCGGGGGGCACGGCTACACCTTC.

The chain links TRBV25-1 to TRBJ2-2, with 10 bases that match TRBD1. The CDR3 runs to 15 residues. Germline V gene lookup returns CDR1 MGHDK and CDR2 SYGVNS. Trimming at V came to 6 bases and at J to 2 bases, leaving 3 bases not matched to a gene. The chain's CDR3 is CASSRDRGNTGELFF. The CDR3 nucleotides are TGTGCCAGCAGCCGGGACAGGGGAAACACCGGGGAGCTGTTTTTT.

Notes on this clone: This specimen includes other DNA sequences encoding the same CDR3. The chain uses TRBV19 and TRBJ1-1; D gene unclear. V was shortened by 1 base and J by 4 bases, with 7 bases between the two germline ends. Germline V lookup: CDR1 LNHDA, CDR2 SQIVND (reference sequence). The CDR3 is 13 residues long. CDR3 amino acids: CASSIGGGTEAFF. The CDR3 DNA follows: TGTGCCAGTAGTATAGGAGGAGGCACTGAAGCTTTCTTT. The full variable domain, completed using reference TRBV19 and TRBJ1-1, is DGGITQSPKYLFRKEGQNVTLSCEQNLNHDAMYWYRQDPGQGLRLIYYSQIVNDFQKGDIAEGYSVSREKKESFPLTVTSAQKNPTAFYLCASSIGGGTEAFFGQGTRLTVV.

The chain joins TRBV11-2 to TRBJ1-1, with D tentatively TRBD1 (6 bases). Germline lookup yields CDR1 SGHAT and CDR2 FQNNGV. There are 13 residues in the CDR3. V shed 5 bases and J shed 6 bases, with 13 bases lying between them. CDR3: CASSPTQGAEAFF. As DNA, the CDR3 is TGTGCCAGCAGCCCGACACAGGGCGCTGAAGCTTTCTTT.

V is TRBV9 and J is TRBJ2-5, with D perhaps TRBD1 (5 bases). CDR3 length: 14 amino acids. In germline, CDR1 is SGDLS, CDR2 YYNGEE. V was clipped by 4 bases and J by 1 base, with 11 bases between them. The CDR3 nucleotides read TGTGCCAGCAGCCTGGACACCGCCCAAGAGACCCAGTACTTC. Its translation is CASSLDTAQETQYF.

The rearrangement links TRBV30 to TRBJ1-2; a possible D gene is TRBD1 (5 bases). V lost 0 bases to trimming and J lost 6 bases, with 20 bases between them. The CDR3 loop spans 16 amino acids. CDR1 is GTSNPN and CDR2 is SVGIG in the germline V gene (reference sequence). CDR3 loop: CAWSVIYDRGTDGYTF. The CDR3 bases are TGTGCCTGGAGTGTTATCTATGATCGGGGGACCGATGGCTACACCTTC.

This CDR3 reads CAWSFRRDSVNYGYTF. In DNA, the CDR3 is TGTGCCTGGAGTTTTCGCCGGGACTCCGTTAACTATGGCTACACCTTC. The V call is TRBV30, the J call TRBJ1-2, with D perhaps TRBD1 (5 bases). CDR1 is GTSNPN, CDR2 SVGIG, per germline (reference sequence). The CDR3 consists of 16 residues. Trimming pared 2 bases from V and 1 base from J, leaving 17 bases between.

This chain connects TRBV9 to TRBJ2-2; D may be TRBD1 (6 bases). The ends were cut back, 0 bases at V and 4 bases at J, with 13 bases in the middle. The V gene's germline CDR1 is SGDLS and CDR2 YYNGEE. The CDR3 totals 16 residues. The CDR3 is CASSVVGQGSTGELFF. The CDR3 bases are TGTGCCAGCAGCGTAGTAGGGCAGGGGAGCACCGGGGAGCTGTTTTTT. The full variable domain, completed using reference TRBV9 and TRBJ2-2, is DSGVTQTPKHLITATGQRVTLRCSPRSGDLSVYWYQQSLDQGLQFLIQYYNGEERAKGNILERFSAQQFPDLHSELNLSSLELGDSALYFCASSVVGQGSTGELFFGEGSRLTVL.

This sequence joins TRBV5-1 and TRBJ1-4; unclear D gene. The CDR3 covers 14 residues. Germline CDR1 reads SGHRS; CDR2 reads YFSETQ. V dropped 7 bases and J dropped 1 base, with 11 bases sitting between them. This CDR3 is CASADAGTNEKLFF. The CDR3 nucleotides read TGCGCCAGCGCTGATGCGGGAACTAATGAAAAACTGTTTTTT.

The V gene is TRBV5-1, the J gene TRBJ1-1, with D possibly being TRBD1 (5 bases). This CDR3 is 14 amino acids long. The V end lost 4 bases, the J end lost 10 bases, and 20 bases lay between the germline ends. Germline CDR1 and CDR2: SGHRS and YFSETQ. CDR3 residues: CASSDQGQPGVAFF. The CDR3 DNA follows: TGCGCCAGCAGCGACCAAGGACAACCCGGAGTAGCTTTCTTT.

This clone was seen only a few times. The chain has TRBV19 and TRBJ1-6; 9 nucleotides line up with TRBD1. Per the germline V gene, CDR1 is LNHDA and CDR2 is SQIVND (reference sequence). The CDR3 length is 16 residues. Trimming cost V 10 bases and J 7 bases; bases outside gene matches: 14. The CDR3 is CATKDHRDRDNSPLHF. DNA of the CDR3: TGTGCCACCAAAGACCACCGGGACAGGGACAATTCACCCCTCCACTTT.

The CDR3 bases are TGTGCCAGCAGTTTTCTGGACAGCCTGAACACTGAAGCTTTCTTT. Residues: CASSFLDSLNTEAFF. This chain links TRBV6-5 with TRBJ1-1, with D possibly matching TRBD1 (6 bases). V was trimmed by 4 bases and J by 0 bases, leaving 12 bases between them. There are 15 residues in the CDR3. From germline, CDR1 is MNHEY and CDR2 SVGAGI.

The V gene is TRBV19, the J gene TRBJ1-6; TRBD1 is a possible D gene (6 bases). Trimming removed 7 bases from V and 4 bases from J, with 8 bases in between. Germline V CDR1 and CDR2: LNHDA, SQIVND (reference sequence). The CDR3 has 13 residues. CDR3 loop: CASNRGYNSPLHF. The CDR3 DNA reads TGTGCCAGTAATAGGGGGTATAATTCACCCCTCCACTTT.

The genes are TRBV5-6 and TRBJ2-1; a weak D match, TRBD1 (6 bases). Germline values: CDR1 SGHDT, CDR2 YYEEEE. Trimming left V 2 bases short and J 2 bases short, with 8 bases between. CDR3 length: 14 residues. CDR3 loop: CASSFDRTYNEQFF. In nucleotides, the CDR3 is TGTGCCAGCAGCTTTGACAGGACCTACAATGAGCAGTTCTTC.

J is TRBJ1-1 and V is TRBV5-1; 7 nucleotides agree with TRBD1. From germline, CDR1 is SGHRS and CDR2 YFSETQ. J gave up 7 bases and V 0 bases, and 6 bases lay outside the gene matches. This CDR3 has 14 residues. The CDR3 spells CASSLGDRSGEAFF. The DNA for the CDR3 is TGCGCCAGCAGCTTGGGGGACAGATCCGGTGAAGCTTTCTTT.

This clone appeared once. The V gene is TRBV5-1, the J gene TRBJ1-2; tentatively, D is TRBD1 (6 bases). The CDR3 runs 15 residues. Trimming stripped 4 bases from V and 4 bases from J, with 17 bases between. CDR1 is SGHRS and CDR2 is YFSETQ in the germline V gene. CDR3 in DNA: TGCGCCAGCAGCATACAAGGGGGTGGAAGCTATGGCTACACCTTC. It translates to CASSIQGGGSYGYTF.

The rearrangement uses TRBV15 and TRBJ2-4; tentatively, D is TRBD2 (6 bases). Trimming took off 8 bases at V and 1 base at J, with 15 bases between the two ends. The CDR3 has 15 amino acids. Germline lookup yields CDR1 LNHNV and CDR2 YYDKDF (reference sequence). DNA for the CDR3: TGTGCCACCGCCGGGACTCAAGACGCCAAAAACATTCAGTACTTC. It codes for CATAGTQDAKNIQYF.

This clone appeared a single time. The V and J genes are TRBV7-3 and TRBJ1-1; maybe TRBD1 (6 bases). CDR1 and CDR2 from the germline V gene are SGHTA and FQGTGA. CDR3 length equals 18 residues. V lost 0 bases to trimming and J lost 0 bases, with 17 bases between them. The CDR3 DNA is TGTGCCAGCAGCTTAACGCCTTGGACAGTCGGGATGAACACTGAAGCTTTCTTT. This codes for CASSLTPWTVGMNTEAFF. The complete variable domain, with remaining parts taken from reference TRBV7-3 and TRBJ1-1, reads GAGVSQTPSNKVTEKGKYVELRCDPISGHTALYWYRQSLGQGPEFLIYFQGTGAADDSGLPNDRFFAVRPEGSVSTLKIQRTERGDSAVYLCASSLTPWTVGMNTEAFFGQGTRLTVV.

The chain carries TRBV5-1 and TRBJ1-2, with a tentative D call TRBD1 (6 bases). In germline, CDR1 is SGHRS, CDR2 YFSETQ. The CDR3 runs to 15 residues. V was cut by 3 bases and J by 3 bases, with 15 bases left in between. This CDR3 is CASSSEGGTDYGYTF. The DNA of the CDR3 is TGCGCCAGCAGCTCCGAAGGGGGTACCGACTATGGCTACACCTTC.

The genes are TRBV5-1 and TRBJ1-1, with D perhaps matching TRBD1 (5 bases). This CDR3 spans 14 amino acids. Per the germline V gene, CDR1 is SGHRS and CDR2 is YFSETQ. V was clipped by 2 bases and J by 2 bases, with 10 bases between them. The CDR3 DNA follows: TGCGCCAGCAGCTTATGGGGCCTCAACACTGAAGCTTTCTTT. It codes for CASSLWGLNTEAFF.

This clone was counted a single time. The chain joins TRBV9 to TRBJ2-5; D call uncertain. Germline V gene lookup returns CDR1 SGDLS and CDR2 YYNGEE. Trimming stripped 4 bases from V and 3 bases from J, with 7 bases between. The CDR3 consists of 12 residues. The CDR3 DNA reads TGTGCCAGCAGCCCCCGAGAAGAGACCCAGTACTTC. Protein: CASSPREETQYF. Variable domain in full (rest from reference TRBV9 and TRBJ2-5): DSGVTQTPKHLITATGQRVTLRCSPRSGDLSVYWYQQSLDQGLQFLIQYYNGEERAKGNILERFSAQQFPDLHSELNLSSLELGDSALYFCASSPREETQYFGPGTRLLVL.

This clone appeared once. The V gene is TRBV10-2, the J gene TRBJ1-6, with a weak D call TRBD1 (6 bases). The V end was cut by 3 bases, the J end by 7 bases, with 13 bases between. Germline CDR1 is WSHSY and CDR2 is SAAADI. There are 15 residues in the CDR3. The CDR3 DNA follows: TGCGCCAGCAGTGACCGGGACACAAGGAATTCACCCCTCCACTTT. This gives the protein CASSDRDTRNSPLHF.